The 14 T cell receptor beta chains presented below share a single source sample, sequenced in a study of breast tumors, draining lymph nodes, adjacent tissues. TCRdb re-called the multiplex PCR reads through MiXCR, storing one row per CDR3 protein. The sample consists of around 230,000 distinct CDR3 sequences, 32% of them appearing once. Samples came from axillary lymph nodes draining the breast cancer. What was sequenced was axillary lymph node tissue. The source is a female donor with breast cancer. Some clones in this sample may be carry-over from other donors' samples.

V gene TRBV9 combines with J gene TRBJ2-3; D might be TRBD2 (7 bases). There are 18 residues in the CDR3. Germline assignment: CDR1 SGDLS and CDR2 YYNGEE. Trimming took 1 base from V and 0 from J, leaving 18 bases between them. In DNA, the CDR3 is TGTGCCAGCAGCGTAAGGGGGGGGGGTTATTTGAGCACAGATACGCAGTATTTT. Its protein is CASSVRGGGYLSTDTQYF.

As for this clonotype: A much larger clone lies a single base off, so this may be a read error. V is TRBV6-2 or TRBV6-3 and J is TRBJ2-5; no definite D call. CDR3 length: 14 residues. Per germline, CDR1 MNHEY and CDR2 SVGEGT. The DNA for the CDR3 is TGTGCCAGCACGTCAACAGCATCCCAAGAGACCCGGTACTTC. It codes for CASTSTASQETRYF.

This chain connects TRBV2 to TRBJ2-1; TRBD1 agrees at 8 bases. Germline V lookup: CDR1 SNHLY, CDR2 FYNNEI. This CDR3 is 14 amino acids long. V gave up 6 bases and J gave up 6 bases; unmatched junction bases: 7. CDR3 sequence reads: CASRGQGALNEQFF. CDR3 DNA sequence: TGTGCCAGCAGGGGCCAGGGGGCACTCAATGAGCAGTTCTTC. The full variable domain, completed using reference TRBV2 and TRBJ2-1, is EPEVTQTPSHQVTQMGQEVILRCVPISNHLYFYWYRQILGQKVEFLVSFYNNEISEKSEIFDDQFSVERPDGSNFTLKIRSTKLEDSAMYFCASRGQGALNEQFFGPGTRLTVL.

The chain carries TRBV19 and TRBJ1-2; the D gene is possibly TRBD1 (6 bases). The germline CDR1 and CDR2 sequences are LNHDA and SQIVND (reference sequence). Deletions cut 1 base from V and 4 bases from J, with 10 bases between. There are 14 residues in the CDR3. DNA for the CDR3: TGTGCCAGTAGTATAGTGGGGGCGAGCTATGGCTACACCTTC. Translation gives CASSIVGASYGYTF.

The sample holds many counts of this clonotype. The rearrangement uses TRBV2 and TRBJ2-7; D ambiguous. The germline CDR1 and CDR2 sequences are SNHLY and FYNNEI. The CDR3 extends over 11 amino acids. The ends were cut back, 5 bases at V and 3 bases at J, with 5 bases in the middle. CDR3 protein: CASSTYYEQYF. The CDR3 DNA follows: TGTGCCAGCAGTACATACTACGAGCAGTACTTC.

Many counts were recorded for this clonotype. CDR3 coding DNA: TGTGCCAGCAGCTTGCCGTCCAGGGATCGGGATAGCAATCAGCCCCAGCATTTT. Translating gives CASSLPSRDRDSNQPQHF. V is TRBV7-9 and J is TRBJ1-5, with a tentative D call TRBD1 (5 bases). This CDR3 is built from 18 residues. Germline V gene lookup returns CDR1 SEHNR and CDR2 FQNEAQ (reference sequence). Deletions cut 3 bases from V and 0 bases from J, with 18 bases between.

A remark on this clonotype: A much bigger clone sits one base away, suggesting this may be a read error. V and J are TRBV7-3 and TRBJ2-7; TRBD2 matches at 8 bases. Germline values: CDR1 SGHTA, CDR2 FQGTGA. The CDR3 length is 15 residues. CDR3: CASGLRASGPYEQYF. In DNA form, the CDR3 reads TGTGCCAGCGGCTTAAGGGCTAGCGGGCCCTACGAGCAGTACTTC.

This clonotype occurred many times. The J gene is TRBJ1-2, the V gene TRBV27; D unresolved. Germline loops: CDR1 MNHEY, CDR2 SMNVEV (reference sequence). This CDR3 has 13 residues. V was cut by 2 bases and J by 1 base, with 5 bases left in between. CDR3 in amino acids: CASSLTSNYGYTF. The CDR3 DNA sequence: TGTGCCAGCAGTTTAACGAGTAACTATGGCTACACCTTC.

There are many counts of this clonotype. This chain joins TRBV5-1 and TRBJ2-6; 7 bases align to TRBD2. Germline CDR1 and CDR2: SGHRS and YFSETQ. The CDR3 has 17 amino acids. Germline trimming cut 0 bases from V and 0 bases from J; bases unmatched to any gene: 3. CDR3 in amino acids: CASSLASGHSGANVLTF. The CDR3 region has the DNA TGCGCCAGCAGCTTGGCTAGCGGACACTCTGGGGCCAACGTCCTGACTTTC.

This clonotype was found many times. V and J are TRBV5-1 and TRBJ1-6; D unclear. Germline CDR1 SGHRS, CDR2 YFSETQ. V lost 3 bases, J lost 5 bases, and 12 bases lay in between. The CDR3 is made up of 15 amino acids. CDR3 region: CASSSVSNHNSPLHF. Written as DNA, the CDR3 is TGCGCCAGCAGCTCGGTCTCGAACCATAATTCACCCCTCCACTTT.

This clonotype has at least ten counts. The J gene is TRBJ2-2, the V gene TRBV30; D possibly corresponds to TRBD2 (5 bases). V shed 0 bases and J shed 7 bases, with 6 bases lying between them. Germline CDR1 reads GTSNPN; CDR2 reads SVGIG (reference sequence). CDR3 length: 12 amino acids. The CDR3 loop is CAWSVGDGELFF. The DNA for the CDR3 is TGTGCCTGGAGTGTCGGGGACGGGGAGCTGTTTTTT.

This clonotype appeared a few times. The chain is built from TRBV30 and TRBJ2-2; 7 nucleotides line up with TRBD1. This CDR3 is built from 15 residues. Germline CDR1 reads GTSNPN; CDR2 reads SVGIG (reference sequence). The J segment lost 1 base and the V segment lost 3 bases, leaving 5 bases of the junction unmatched. CDR3 loop: CAWRARTGNTGELFF. The CDR3 DNA sequence: TGTGCCTGGAGGGCGAGGACAGGGAACACCGGGGAGCTGTTTTTT.

Regarding this clonotype: This could be a read error, since a much larger clone is one nucleotide away. Because it lacks the conserved phenylalanine or tryptophan at the end, this CDR3 is likely a read error. No DNA is shown, since the ends of the CDR3 on it are uncertain; the CDR3 is the one TCRdb lists. CDR3 loop: CASSQGRQGATLPL. The V gene is TRBV6-1, the J gene TRBJ2-1; the DNA was not compared with TRBD1, the D call given in the table. The CDR3 region is 14 residues in length, termini included. Per the germline V gene, CDR1 is MNHNS and CDR2 is SASEGT.

The chain carries TRBV29-1 and TRBJ2-3; 8 nucleotides line up with TRBD2. The ends lost 2 bases at V and 8 bases at J; junction bases unmatched: 12. CDR1 and CDR2 from the germline V gene are SQVTM and ANQGSEA. CDR3 size: 15 residues. CDR3 sequence: CSVEYSGTNLVTQYF. CDR3 DNA: TGCAGCGTTGAATATAGCGGGACCAACCTCGTTACGCAGTATTTT.